Detailed here is one T cell receptor beta chain. Its matching antigen is unknown. The CDR3 contains 13 residues. Germline V CDR1 and CDR2: MNHEY, SMNVEV (reference sequence). The V and J ends lost 5 bases and 8 bases respectively, with 14 bases between them. This record comes from a study of cytomegalovirus exposure and HLA in healthy donors. The wider study: It was reported in a later analysis that the same platform had been used for the 120 or so validation repertoires as for the 666 first-cohort repertoires.

The table came from immunoSEQ multiplex PCR; TCRdb's copy has only in-frame clones and leaves some out. The sample yields about 200,000 clones, about 81% seen once. Study-level points and caveats: Both high specificity and high sensitivity reportedly marked the classifier's diagnosis of cytomegalovirus status. While the bulk of TCR sequences proved rare, some public TCRs turned up in many donors.

The rearrangement uses TRBV27 and TRBJ2-3, with D tentatively TRBD1 (5 bases). This clonotype was obtained from a woman aged 25 to 45 in good health and CMV-seronegative. The material sequenced was PBMCs. CDR3 nucleotide sequence: TGTGCCAGCAGTGGTGTTGACAGTGTTACGCAGTATTTT. Its translation: CASSGVDSVTQYF.